Listed here is a single TCR beta chain. What it binds is not known. This sample is drawn from a study of Ad26.COV2.S vaccination and SARS-CoV-2 variants. Study-wide results and caveats: It is possible that the TCR breadth and depth analyses underestimated the total T cell responses. Substantial breadth was reportedly displayed by spike-specific CD8+ and CD4+ T cell responses after vaccination. Compared with placebo recipients, vaccine recipients had higher spike-specific TCR breadth.

Some clones are missing from TCRdb's copy, which holds only in-frame ones; the method was immunoSEQ multiplex PCR. The sample contains 180,000 or so clones, 70% to 90% of which appear only once. The germline gives CDR1 SGHTA, CDR2 FQGNSA. With 2 bases clipped from V and 1 base from J, the junction kept 6 bases outside the gene matches. The CDR3 runs to 17 residues. The material sequenced was peripheral blood, taken after recovery from COVID-19. The sequence came from a human donor who had recovered from COVID-19. The chain joins TRBV7-2 to TRBJ1-1; TRBD1 matches at 11 bases. The CDR3 bases are TGTGCCAGCAGCTTACCCCGGACAGGGGGCCCGAACACTGAAGCTTTCTTT. Encoded protein: CASSLPRTGGPNTEAFF.